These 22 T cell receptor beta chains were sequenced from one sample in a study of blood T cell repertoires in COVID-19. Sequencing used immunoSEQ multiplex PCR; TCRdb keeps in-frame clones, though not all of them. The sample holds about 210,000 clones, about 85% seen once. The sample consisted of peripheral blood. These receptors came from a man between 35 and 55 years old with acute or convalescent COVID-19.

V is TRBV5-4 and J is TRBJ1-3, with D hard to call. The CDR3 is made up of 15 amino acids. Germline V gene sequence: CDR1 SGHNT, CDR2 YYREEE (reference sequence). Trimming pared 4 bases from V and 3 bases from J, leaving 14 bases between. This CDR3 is CASSLGPGLGNTIYF. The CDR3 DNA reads TGTGCCAGCAGCCTTGGTCCCGGACTTGGAAACACCATATATTTT. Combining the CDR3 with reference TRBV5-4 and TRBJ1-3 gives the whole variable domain ETGVTQSPTHLIKTRGQQVTLRCSSQSGHNTVSWYQQALGQGPQFIFQYYREEENGRGNFPPRFSGLQFPNYSSELNVNALELDDSALYLCASSLGPGLGNTIYFGEGSWLTVV.

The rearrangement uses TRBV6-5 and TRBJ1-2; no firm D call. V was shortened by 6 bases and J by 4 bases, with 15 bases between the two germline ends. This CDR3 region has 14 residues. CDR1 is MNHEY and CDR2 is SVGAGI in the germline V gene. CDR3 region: CASSDPEALYGYTF. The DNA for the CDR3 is TGTGCCAGCAGCGACCCAGAGGCCCTCTATGGCTACACCTTC.

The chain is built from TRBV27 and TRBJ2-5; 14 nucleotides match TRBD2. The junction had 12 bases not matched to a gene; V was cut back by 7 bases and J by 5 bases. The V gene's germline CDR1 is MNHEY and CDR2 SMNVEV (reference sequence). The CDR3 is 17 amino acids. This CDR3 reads CASKPGTSGSQGETQYF. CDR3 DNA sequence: TGTGCCAGCAAACCTGGGACTAGCGGGAGCCAGGGGGAGACCCAGTACTTC.

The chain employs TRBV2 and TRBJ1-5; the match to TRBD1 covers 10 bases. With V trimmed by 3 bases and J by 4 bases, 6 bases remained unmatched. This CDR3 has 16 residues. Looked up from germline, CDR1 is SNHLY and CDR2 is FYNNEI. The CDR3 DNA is TGTGCCAGCAGTGAGGGGACAGGGGAGAGAAATCAGCCCCAGCATTTT. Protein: CASSEGTGERNQPQHF.

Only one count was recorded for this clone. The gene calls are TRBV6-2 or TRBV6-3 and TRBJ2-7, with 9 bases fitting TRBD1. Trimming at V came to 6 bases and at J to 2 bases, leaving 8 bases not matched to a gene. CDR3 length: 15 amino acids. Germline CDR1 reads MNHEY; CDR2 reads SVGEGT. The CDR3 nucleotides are TGTGCCAGCAGCCCCCCGGGACAGGGACCCTACGAGCAGTACTTC. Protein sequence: CASSPPGQGPYEQYF.

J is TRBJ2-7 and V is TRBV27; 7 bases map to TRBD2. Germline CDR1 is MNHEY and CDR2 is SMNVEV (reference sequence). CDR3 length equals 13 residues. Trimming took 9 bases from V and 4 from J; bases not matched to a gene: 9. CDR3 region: CASQRAGEYEQYF. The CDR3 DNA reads TGTGCCAGTCAGAGGGCGGGAGAGTACGAGCAGTACTTC.

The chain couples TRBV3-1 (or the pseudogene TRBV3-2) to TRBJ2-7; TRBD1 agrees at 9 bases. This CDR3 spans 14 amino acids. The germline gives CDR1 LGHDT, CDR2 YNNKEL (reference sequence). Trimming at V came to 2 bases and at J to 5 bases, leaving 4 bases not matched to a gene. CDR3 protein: CASSQNRGQNEQYF. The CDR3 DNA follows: TGTGCCAGCAGCCAAAACAGGGGGCAAAACGAGCAGTACTTC.

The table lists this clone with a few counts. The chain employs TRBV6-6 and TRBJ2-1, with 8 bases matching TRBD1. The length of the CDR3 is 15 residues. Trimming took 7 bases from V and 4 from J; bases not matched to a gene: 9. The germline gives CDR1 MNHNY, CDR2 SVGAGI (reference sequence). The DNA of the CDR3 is TGTGCCAGCACCGGACGACAGGGGCTTTACAATGAGCAGTTCTTC. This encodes CASTGRQGLYNEQFF.

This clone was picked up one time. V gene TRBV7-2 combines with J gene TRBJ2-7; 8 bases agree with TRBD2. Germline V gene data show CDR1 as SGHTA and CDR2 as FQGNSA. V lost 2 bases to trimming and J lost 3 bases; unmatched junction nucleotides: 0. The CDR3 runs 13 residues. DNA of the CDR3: TGTGCCAGCAGCTTAAGCGGGAGCTACGAGCAGTACTTC. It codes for CASSLSGSYEQYF.

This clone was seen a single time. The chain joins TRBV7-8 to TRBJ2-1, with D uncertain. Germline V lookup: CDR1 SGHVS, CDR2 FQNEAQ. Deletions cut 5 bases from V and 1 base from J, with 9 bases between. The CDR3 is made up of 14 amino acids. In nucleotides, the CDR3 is TGTGCCAGCAGCGCTCACCGGTCCTACAATGAGCAGTTCTTC. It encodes CASSAHRSYNEQFF.

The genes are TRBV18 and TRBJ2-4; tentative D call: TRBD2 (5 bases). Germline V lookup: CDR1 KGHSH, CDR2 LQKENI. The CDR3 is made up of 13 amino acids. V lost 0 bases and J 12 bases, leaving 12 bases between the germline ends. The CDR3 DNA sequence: TGTGCCAGCTCACCACCGACTGCGGGCCCTCAGTACTTC. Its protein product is CASSPPTAGPQYF.

In DNA form, the CDR3 reads TGTGCCAGCAGCCCCCGAGGTTCAGGGCCGAACTACGAGCAGTACTTC. Its protein product is CASSPRGSGPNYEQYF. The rearrangement links TRBV3-1 (or the pseudogene TRBV3-2) to TRBJ2-7, with D tentatively TRBD1 (5 bases). Germline lookup yields CDR1 LGHDT and CDR2 YNNKEL (reference sequence). The CDR3 spans 16 residues. Deletions cut 4 bases from V and 3 bases from J, with 19 bases between.

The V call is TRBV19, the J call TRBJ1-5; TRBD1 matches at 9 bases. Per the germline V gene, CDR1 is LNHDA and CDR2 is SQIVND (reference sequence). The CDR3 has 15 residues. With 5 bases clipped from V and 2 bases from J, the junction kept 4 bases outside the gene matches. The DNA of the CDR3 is TGTGCCAGTAGTCAGGACAGGGGCGGCAATCAGCCCCAGCATTTT. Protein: CASSQDRGGNQPQHF.

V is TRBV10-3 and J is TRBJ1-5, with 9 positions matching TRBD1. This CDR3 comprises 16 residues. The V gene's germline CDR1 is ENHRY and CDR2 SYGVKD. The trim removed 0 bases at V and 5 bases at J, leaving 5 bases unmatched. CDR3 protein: CAISESLRQGDQPQHF. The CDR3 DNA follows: TGTGCCATCAGTGAGTCGTTAAGACAGGGGGATCAGCCCCAGCATTTT.

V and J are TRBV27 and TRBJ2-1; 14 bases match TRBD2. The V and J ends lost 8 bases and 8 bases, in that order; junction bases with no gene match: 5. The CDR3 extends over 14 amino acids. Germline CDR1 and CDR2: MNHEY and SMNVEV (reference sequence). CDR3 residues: CASQGLAGEYEQFF. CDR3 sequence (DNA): TGTGCCAGCCAGGGACTAGCGGGAGAATATGAGCAGTTCTTC.

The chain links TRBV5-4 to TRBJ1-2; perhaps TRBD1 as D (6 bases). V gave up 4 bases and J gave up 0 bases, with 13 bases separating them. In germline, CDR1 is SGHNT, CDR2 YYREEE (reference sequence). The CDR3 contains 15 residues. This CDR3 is CASSKPGQTNYGYTF. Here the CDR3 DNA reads TGTGCCAGCAGCAAACCAGGACAGACTAACTATGGCTACACCTTC.

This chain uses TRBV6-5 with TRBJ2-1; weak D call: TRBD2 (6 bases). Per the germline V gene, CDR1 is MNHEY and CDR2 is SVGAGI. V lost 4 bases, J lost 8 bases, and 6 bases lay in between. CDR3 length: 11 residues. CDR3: CASSWGDEQFF. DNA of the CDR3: TGTGCCAGCAGTTGGGGGGATGAGCAGTTCTTC.

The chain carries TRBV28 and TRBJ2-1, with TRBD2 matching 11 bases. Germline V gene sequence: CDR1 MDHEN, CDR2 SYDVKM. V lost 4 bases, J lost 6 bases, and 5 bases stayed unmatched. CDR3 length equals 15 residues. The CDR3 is CASSSRLAGPNEQFF. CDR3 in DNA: TGTGCCAGCAGTTCCCGACTAGCGGGACCCAATGAGCAGTTCTTC.

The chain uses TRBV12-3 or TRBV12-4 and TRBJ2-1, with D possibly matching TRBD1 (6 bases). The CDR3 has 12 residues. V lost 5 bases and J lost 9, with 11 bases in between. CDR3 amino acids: CASSKSTGEQFF. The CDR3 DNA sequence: TGTGCCAGCAGTAAGTCGACAGGTGAGCAGTTCTTC.

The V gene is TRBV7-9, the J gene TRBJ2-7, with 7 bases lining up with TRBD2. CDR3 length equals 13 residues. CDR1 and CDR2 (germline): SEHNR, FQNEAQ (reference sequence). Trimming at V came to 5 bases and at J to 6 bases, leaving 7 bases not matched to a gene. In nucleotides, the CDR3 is TGTGCCAGCAGCGATCATTGGGGGGGCGAGCAGTACTTC. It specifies CASSDHWGGEQYF.

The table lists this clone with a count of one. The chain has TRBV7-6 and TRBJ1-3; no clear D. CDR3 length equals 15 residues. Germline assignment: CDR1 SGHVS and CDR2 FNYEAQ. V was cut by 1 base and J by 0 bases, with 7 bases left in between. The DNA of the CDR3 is TGTGCCAGCAGCTTAGACGGTAACTCTGGAAACACCATATATTTT. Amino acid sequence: CASSLDGNSGNTIYF. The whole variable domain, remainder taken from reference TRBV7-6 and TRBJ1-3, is GAGVSQSPRYKVTKRGQDVALRCDPISGHVSLYWYRQALGQGPEFLTYFNYEAQQDKSGLPNDRFSAERPEGSISTLTIQRTEQRDSAMYRCASSLDGNSGNTIYFGEGSWLTVV.

The chain's CDR3 is CASSLPGTGAINEQFF. The CDR3 DNA is TGTGCCAGCAGCTTACCGGGGACAGGGGCCATCAATGAGCAGTTCTTC. The rearrangement uses TRBV7-3 and TRBJ2-1, with 10 bases aligning to TRBD1. Germline CDR1 reads SGHTA; CDR2 reads FQGTGA. This CDR3 comprises 16 residues. V was pared by 2 bases and J by 6 bases, with 7 bases of the junction left unmatched.